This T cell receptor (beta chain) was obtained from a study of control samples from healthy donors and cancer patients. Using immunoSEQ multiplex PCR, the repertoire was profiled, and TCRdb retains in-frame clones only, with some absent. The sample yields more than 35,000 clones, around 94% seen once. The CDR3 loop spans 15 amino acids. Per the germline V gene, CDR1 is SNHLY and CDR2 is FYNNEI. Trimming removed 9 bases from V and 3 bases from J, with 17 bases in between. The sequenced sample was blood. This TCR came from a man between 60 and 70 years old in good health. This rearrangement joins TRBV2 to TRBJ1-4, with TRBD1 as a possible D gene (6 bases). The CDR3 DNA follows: TGTGCCAGTACCGGCGGAGGGGGGCCTAATGAAAAACTGTTTTTT. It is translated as CASTGGGGPNEKLFF.